This is a list of T cell receptor beta chains from one sample in a study of T cells in tumors after PD-1 blockade. The repertoire was sequenced with immunoSEQ multiplex PCR; TCRdb's copy has only in-frame clones and lacks some. The sample comprises roughly 9,300 clones, around two thirds of which are singletons, and 4.5% to 5% rests with the top ten. Sequenced material: tumor tissue, taken after anti-PD-1 treatment. These receptors all come from a human donor with basal cell carcinoma. Each CDR3 is given with its conserved first and last residue. The D gene is left open where the match is weak. For some rows the clone size is stated as once, few or many, or as a class when expanded; others skip it.

j_call: TRBJ2-7; v_call: TRBV27; d_call: TRBD1; clone_size: .; cdr3_aa: CASRPGTGPYEQYF; cdr3_nt: TGTGCCAGCAGGCCCGGGACAGGGCCCTACGAGCAGTACTTC
j_call: TRBJ1-2; v_call: TRBV5-1; d_call: .; clone_size: few; cdr3_aa: CASSPTETGSGGYTF; cdr3_nt: TGCGCCAGCAGCCCCACCGAGACAGGCTCTGGTGGCTACACCTTC
j_call: TRBJ2-5; v_call: TRBV7-8; d_call: .; clone_size: .; cdr3_aa: CASSAVTRGSTQETQYF; cdr3_nt: TGTGCCAGCAGCGCAGTCACTCGCGGCAGCACCCAAGAGACCCAGTACTTC
j_call: TRBJ1-2; v_call: TRBV30; d_call: .; clone_size: .; cdr3_aa: CAWSVSGQSGYTF; cdr3_nt: TGTGCCTGGAGTGTGTCCGGGCAAAGTGGCTACACCTTC
j_call: TRBJ2-5; v_call: TRBV30; d_call: TRBD2; clone_size: .; cdr3_aa: CAWKGTSGGGTQYF; cdr3_nt: TGTGCCTGGAAAGGGACTAGCGGGGGAGGGACCCAGTACTTC
j_call: TRBJ1-1; v_call: TRBV11-3; d_call: .; clone_size: .; cdr3_aa: CASSLDLPGLGGSEAFF; cdr3_nt: TGTGCCAGCAGCTTAGATTTGCCGGGCCTAGGAGGTTCAGAAGCTTTCTTT
j_call: TRBJ2-3; v_call: TRBV5-1; d_call: .; clone_size: few; cdr3_aa: CASSFGTPSADTQYF; cdr3_nt: TGCGCCAGCAGCTTCGGTACCCCTAGTGCAGATACGCAGTATTTT
j_call: TRBJ2-1; v_call: TRBV27; d_call: TRBD1; clone_size: few; cdr3_aa: CASTRGQGSNEQFF; cdr3_nt: TGTGCCAGCACCCGGGGACAGGGGAGTAATGAGCAGTTCTTC
j_call: TRBJ2-3; v_call: TRBV19; d_call: .; clone_size: .; cdr3_aa: CASSIAGRDTQYF; cdr3_nt: TGTGCCAGTAGTATTGCAGGGAGAGATACGCAGTATTTT
j_call: TRBJ1-4; v_call: TRBV6-6; d_call: TRBD1; clone_size: .; cdr3_aa: CASVKFTGVTNEKLFF; cdr3_nt: TGTGCCAGCGTAAAGTTCACAGGGGTTACTAATGAAAAACTGTTTTTT
j_call: TRBJ2-2; v_call: TRBV30; d_call: .; clone_size: .; cdr3_aa: CAWKRVAGELFF; cdr3_nt: TGTGCCTGGAAACGGGTCGCCGGGGAGCTGTTTTTT
j_call: TRBJ2-7; v_call: TRBV6-6; d_call: .; clone_size: .; cdr3_aa: CASSLGTEPGEQYF; cdr3_nt: TGTGCCAGCAGTTTAGGGACTGAACCGGGGGAGCAGTACTTC
j_call: TRBJ1-1; v_call: TRBV6-5; d_call: .; clone_size: .; cdr3_aa: CASGGLGFQNTEAFF; cdr3_nt: TGTGCCAGCGGGGGGCTCGGCTTCCAGAACACTGAAGCTTTCTTT
j_call: TRBJ1-1; v_call: TRBV6-5; d_call: .; clone_size: few; cdr3_aa: CASRRIAENTEAFF; cdr3_nt: TGTGCCAGCAGGCGGATCGCTGAAAACACTGAAGCTTTCTTT
j_call: TRBJ1-2; v_call: TRBV18; d_call: TRBD1; clone_size: .; cdr3_aa: CASSRDRAKGDGYTF; cdr3_nt: TGTGCCAGCTCGCGGGACAGGGCTAAGGGTGATGGCTACACCTTC
j_call: TRBJ1-2; v_call: TRBV12-3/TRBV12-4; d_call: .; clone_size: .; cdr3_aa: CASGGGYGYTF; cdr3_nt: TGTGCCAGCGGGGGTGGCTATGGCTACACCTTC
j_call: TRBJ2-3; v_call: TRBV19; d_call: .; clone_size: .; cdr3_aa: CASSMPTWRSLGGTDTQYF; cdr3_nt: TGTGCCAGTAGTATGCCCACCTGGAGGTCCTTGGGGGGCACAGATACGCAGTATTTT
j_call: TRBJ1-2; v_call: TRBV6-5; d_call: TRBD1; clone_size: .; cdr3_aa: CASSYLRTGGGYGYTF; cdr3_nt: TGTGCCAGCAGTTACCTCAGGACAGGGGGCGGCTATGGCTACACCTTC
j_call: TRBJ2-2; v_call: TRBV27; d_call: TRBD2; clone_size: .; cdr3_aa: CASSPQTSGGSRELFF; cdr3_nt: TGTGCCAGCAGTCCGCAGACTAGCGGGGGGTCTAGGGAGCTGTTTTTT
j_call: TRBJ1-6; v_call: TRBV29-1; d_call: .; clone_size: .; cdr3_aa: CSVRTGDNSPLHF; cdr3_nt: TGCAGCGTCCGCACCGGGGATAATTCACCCCTCCACTTT
j_call: TRBJ2-3; v_call: TRBV19; d_call: .; clone_size: few; cdr3_aa: CASSISGPPAPDTQYF; cdr3_nt: TGTGCCAGTAGTATTTCGGGACCCCCGGCCCCAGATACGCAGTATTTT
j_call: TRBJ1-6; v_call: TRBV30; d_call: .; clone_size: .; cdr3_aa: CAWRFRQANNSPLHF; cdr3_nt: TGTGCCTGGAGATTTCGACAGGCGAATAATTCACCCCTCCACTTT
j_call: TRBJ1-2; v_call: TRBV9; d_call: .; clone_size: .; cdr3_aa: CASSVGGGRSYGYTF; cdr3_nt: TGTGCCAGCAGCGTAGGGGGAGGGCGGTCCTATGGCTACACCTTC
j_call: TRBJ2-1; v_call: TRBV6-6; d_call: TRBD2; clone_size: .; cdr3_aa: CASSPNLGGLAGNEQFF; cdr3_nt: TGTGCCAGCAGTCCCAATCTTGGGGGACTAGCGGGCAATGAGCAGTTCTTC
j_call: TRBJ1-1; v_call: TRBV29-1; d_call: .; clone_size: .; cdr3_aa: CSVTGDPTEAFF; cdr3_nt: TGCAGCGTTACGGGAGACCCCACTGAAGCTTTCTTT
j_call: TRBJ2-6; v_call: TRBV5-1; d_call: .; clone_size: .; cdr3_aa: CASSLEGSSGANVLTF; cdr3_nt: TGCGCCAGCAGCTTGGAAGGCTCCTCTGGGGCCAACGTCCTGACTTTC
j_call: TRBJ1-1; v_call: TRBV10-3; d_call: .; clone_size: .; cdr3_aa: CAISAIRAQGEAFF; cdr3_nt: TGTGCCATCAGTGCCATCCGGGCCCAGGGTGAAGCTTTCTTT
j_call: TRBJ2-3; v_call: TRBV7-3; d_call: .; clone_size: few; cdr3_aa: CASSSQGKDTQYF; cdr3_nt: TGTGCCAGCAGCTCCCAAGGGAAAGATACGCAGTATTTT
j_call: TRBJ1-3; v_call: TRBV10-2; d_call: .; clone_size: .; cdr3_aa: CASSESGVSGNTIYF; cdr3_nt: TGCGCCAGCAGTGAGTCGGGGGTCTCTGGAAACACCATATATTTT
j_call: TRBJ1-3; v_call: TRBV5-1; d_call: TRBD1; clone_size: .; cdr3_aa: CASSLGTGENTIYF; cdr3_nt: TGCGCCAGCAGCTTGGGAACAGGGGAAAACACCATATATTTT
j_call: TRBJ2-6; v_call: TRBV29-1; d_call: .; clone_size: .; cdr3_aa: CSVQTDLNSGANVLTF; cdr3_nt: TGCAGCGTTCAAACCGACCTGAACTCTGGGGCCAACGTCCTGACTTTC
j_call: TRBJ1-2; v_call: TRBV6-5; d_call: .; clone_size: .; cdr3_aa: CASSLDGIYGYTF; cdr3_nt: TGTGCCAGCAGTTTGGACGGAATCTATGGCTACACCTTC
j_call: TRBJ2-7; v_call: TRBV7-2; d_call: .; clone_size: .; cdr3_aa: CASGGAGLYYEQYF; cdr3_nt: TGTGCCAGCGGCGGGGCAGGGCTATACTACGAGCAGTACTTC
j_call: TRBJ2-4; v_call: TRBV7-3; d_call: .; clone_size: .; cdr3_aa: CASSLYGGAKNIQYF; cdr3_nt: TGTGCCAGCAGCTTGTACGGGGGAGCCAAAAACATTCAGTACTTC
j_call: TRBJ2-3; v_call: TRBV5-1; d_call: .; clone_size: .; cdr3_aa: CASSSGRLPDTQYF; cdr3_nt: TGCGCCAGCAGCTCCGGACGGTTACCAGATACGCAGTATTTT
j_call: TRBJ1-2; v_call: TRBV14; d_call: .; clone_size: few; cdr3_aa: CASSQVGPYGYTF; cdr3_nt: TGTGCCAGCAGCCAAGTAGGCCCCTATGGCTACACCTTC
j_call: TRBJ2-3; v_call: TRBV5-4; d_call: TRBD2; clone_size: once; cdr3_aa: CASSHSGGAEDTQYF; cdr3_nt: TGTGCCAGCAGCCATAGCGGGGGGGCAGAAGATACGCAGTATTTT
j_call: TRBJ2-3; v_call: TRBV20-1; d_call: .; clone_size: few; cdr3_aa: CSAVWGDTQYF; cdr3_nt: TGCAGTGCTGTGTGGGGGGATACGCAGTATTTT
j_call: TRBJ1-1; v_call: TRBV20-1; d_call: .; clone_size: .; cdr3_aa: CSASTGAYGNTEAFF; cdr3_nt: TGCAGTGCTAGTACGGGGGCCTACGGGAACACTGAAGCTTTCTTT
j_call: TRBJ2-5; v_call: TRBV3-1/TRBV3-2; d_call: TRBD1; clone_size: few; cdr3_aa: CASSRDRGSETQYF; cdr3_nt: TGTGCCAGCAGCCGGGACAGGGGGTCGGAGACCCAGTACTTC
j_call: TRBJ2-7; v_call: TRBV18; d_call: TRBD1; clone_size: .; cdr3_aa: CASSPLRQGDSYEQYF; cdr3_nt: TGTGCCAGCTCACCACTGAGACAGGGGGACTCCTACGAGCAGTACTTC
j_call: TRBJ2-2; v_call: TRBV2; d_call: .; clone_size: .; cdr3_aa: CASSGSGYTGELFF; cdr3_nt: TGTGCCAGCAGCGGATCCGGGTACACCGGGGAGCTGTTTTTT
j_call: TRBJ1-1; v_call: TRBV12-5; d_call: .; clone_size: .; cdr3_aa: CASAPVRLNTEAFF; cdr3_nt: TGTGCTAGTGCCCCCGTGCGGCTGAACACTGAAGCTTTCTTT
j_call: TRBJ1-6; v_call: TRBV3-1/TRBV3-2; d_call: TRBD1; clone_size: .; cdr3_aa: CASSQDTWDRGLMSYNSPLHF; cdr3_nt: TGTGCCAGCAGCCAAGATACCTGGGACAGGGGGCTTATGTCCTATAATTCACCCCTCCACTTT